These 20 T cell receptor beta chains were all obtained from the same sample, sequenced in a study of regulatory T cells in long-lasting Graves disease. The TCR beta library used iRepertoire HTBI primers with Arm-PCR amplification of CDR3. From the multiplex PCR reads, TCRdb called clonotypes with MiXCR, one entry per CDR3 protein. In the table there are around 400,000 distinct CDR3 sequences, 23% of which are singletons. Time point specified: persistent/refractory GD, antithyroid drugs over 5 years with positive TRAb. From RNA extracted from PBMCs, the TCR library was made. Sequencing was performed on peripheral blood mononuclear cells (PBMCs), taken when the disease was refractory, from a patient treated with antithyroid drugs. Every receptor here comes from a female donor with Graves disease.

The chain joins TRBV18 to TRBJ1-6, with TRBD1 as a possible D gene (5 bases). V shed 3 bases and J shed 2 bases, with 8 bases lying between them. The CDR3 has 15 residues. In germline, CDR1 is KGHSH, CDR2 LQKENI. CDR3 amino acids: CASSPGPTYNSPLHF. CDR3 DNA sequence: TGTGCCAGCTCACCGGGACCGACCTATAATTCACCCCTCCACTTT.

This chain links TRBV6-1 with TRBJ2-6; tentative D call: TRBD1 (5 bases). Germline V gives CDR1 MNHNS, CDR2 SASEGT. Trimming cost V 11 bases and J 2 bases, with 19 bases left between them. The CDR3 runs 16 residues. The CDR3 DNA is TGTGCCGGGGCTCCAACAACCCGAACTGGGGCCAACGTCCTGACTTTC. Translation: CAGAPTTRTGANVLTF.

In its sample, this clonotype was seen a few times. This chain uses TRBV5-1 with TRBJ2-2; 10 nucleotides line up with TRBD1. V trimming: 4 bases; J trimming: 6 bases; junction bases outside the gene matches: 12. CDR3 length: 17 amino acids. CDR1 and CDR2 (germline): SGHRS, YFSETQ. Here the CDR3 reads CASSRGTGTGVSGELFF. CDR3 coding DNA: TGCGCCAGCAGCCGGGGAACCGGGACAGGGGTTTCCGGGGAGCTGTTTTTT.

This clonotype showed up just a few times. At one end the junction does not follow the germline gene, possibly because of a read error. V usage is TRBV5-8 and J usage is TRBJ2-5; 7 bases are shared with TRBD1. This CDR3 spans 13 amino acids. In germline, CDR1 is SGHTS, CDR2 YDEGEE. DNA of the CDR3: TGTGCCAGCAGCTTGATGGCAGGGGGTACCCTGTACTTC. Its translation is CASSLMAGGTLYF.

Regarding this clonotype: A much larger clone sits a single nucleotide away, making a read error possible. Without the conserved terminal phenylalanine or tryptophan, this CDR3 likely stems from a read error. The chain joins TRBV7-9 to TRBJ2-5, with D tentatively TRBD1 (6 bases). Germline CDR1 reads SEHNR; CDR2 reads FQNEAQ (reference sequence). This CDR3 is built from 13 residues. Deletions cut 6 bases from V and 5 bases from J, with 13 bases between. The CDR3 sequence: CASSARGVETQYL. Here the CDR3 DNA reads TGTGCCAGCAGTGCCAGGGGAGTGGAGACCCAGTACTTG.

This clonotype was seen more than once but under ten times. The chain couples TRBV6-1 to TRBJ2-7; perhaps TRBD2 as D (5 bases). The CDR3 length is 13 residues. V lost 6 bases, J lost 12 bases, and 21 bases lay in between. Germline V gene data show CDR1 as MNHNS and CDR2 as SASEGT. The CDR3 coding sequence is TGTGCCAGCAGAGAGTCAGCGGTCCTCTTGACGTACTTC. This gives the protein CASRESAVLLTYF.

The table lists this clonotype with many counts. The chain employs TRBV20-1 and TRBJ2-5; D is perhaps TRBD1 or TRBD2 (5 bases each). This CDR3 has 10 amino acids. In germline, CDR1 is DFQATT, CDR2 SNEGSKA (reference sequence). The CDR3 DNA reads TGCAGGGCCGGGACGGAGACCCAGTACTTC. It is translated as CRAGTETQYF.

At least ten counts were recorded for this clonotype. For the CDR3, the DNA is TGTGCCTGGGGGACAGGGGGCCCATACGAGCAGTACTTC. Protein: CAWGTGGPYEQYF. The rearrangement uses TRBV30 and TRBJ2-7; 12 bases line up with TRBD1. The CDR3 extends over 13 amino acids. Germline V gene data show CDR1 as GTSNPN and CDR2 as SVGIG (reference sequence). V lost 5 bases and J lost 4; bases outside the gene matches: 3.

This sequence joins TRBV12-3 or TRBV12-4 and TRBJ2-7; 10 nucleotides line up with TRBD1. J gave up 6 bases and V 8 bases, and 7 bases lay outside the gene matches. The CDR3 loop spans 13 amino acids. The CDR3 region is CASRQGASFEQYF. The CDR3 nucleotides read TGTGCCAGCCGACAGGGGGCATCTTTCGAGCAGTACTTC.

As concerns this clonotype: This may arise from a read error, as a much more abundant clone is one base away. V gene TRBV7-2 combines with J gene TRBJ1-1; 7 bases agree with TRBD1. The trim removed 4 bases at V and 10 bases at J, leaving 6 bases unmatched. Germline V gene lookup returns CDR1 SGHTA and CDR2 FQGNSA. CDR3 length: 12 residues. The DNA for the CDR3 is TGTACCAGCAGCTCGACAGGGTTGGGAGCTTTCTTT. It translates to CTSSSTGLGAFF.

For the CDR3, the DNA is TGTGCCATCAGCGGCTCGGGGCAGGGACATTCCATTCAGTACTTC. Translating it yields CAISGSGQGHSIQYF. V is TRBV10-3 and J is TRBJ2-4; possibly TRBD1 for D (6 bases). Trimming left V 6 bases short and J 9 bases short, with 21 bases between. Germline CDR1 is ENHRY and CDR2 is SYGVKD. This CDR3 contains 15 residues.

The chain is built from TRBV7-9 and TRBJ2-7; 7 bases are a match to TRBD2. With V trimmed by 2 bases and J by 0 bases, 19 bases remained unmatched. The CDR3 sequence is 20 residues long. Germline loops: CDR1 SEHNR, CDR2 FQNEAQ (reference sequence). This CDR3 is CASSLYKGQLSSGNSYEQYF. The CDR3 DNA sequence: TGTGCCAGCAGCTTATACAAGGGGCAATTATCCAGCGGGAACTCCTACGAGCAGTACTTC. Complete variable domain (other parts from reference TRBV7-9 and TRBJ2-7): DTGVSQNPRHKITKRGQNVTFRCDPISEHNRLYWYRQTLGQGPEFLTYFQNEAQLEKSRLLSDRFSAERPKGSFSTLEIQRTEQGDSAMYLCASSLYKGQLSSGNSYEQYFGPGTRLTVT.

This CDR3 is CASSPSGTGRLGQYF. As DNA, the CDR3 is TGTGCCAGCAGCCCATCCGGGACAGGGAGACTTGGGCAGTACTTC. The V gene is TRBV7-6, the J gene TRBJ2-7; 9 bases line up with TRBD1. The V gene's germline CDR1 is SGHVS and CDR2 FNYEAQ. The CDR3 length is 15 residues. Trimming at V came to 5 bases and at J to 9 bases, leaving 14 bases not matched to a gene.

V usage is TRBV20-1 and J usage is TRBJ2-5, with no clear D. The CDR3 extends over 14 amino acids. Trimming took 6 bases from V and 2 from J, leaving 16 bases between them. Germline V gene sequence: CDR1 DFQATT, CDR2 SNEGSKA (reference sequence). CDR3 region: CSASVRLGQETQYF. The CDR3 DNA is TGCAGTGCGAGTGTGAGGTTGGGGCAAGAGACCCAGTACTTC.

CDR3 coding DNA: TGTGCCAGCAGTCGAGAGCTCCGAAGATCGTCGGATGGCTACACCTTC. The encoded protein is CASSRELRRSSDGYTF. The chain is built from TRBV6-1 and TRBJ1-2; no firm D call. V dropped 5 bases and J dropped 6 bases, with 22 bases sitting between them. CDR3 length: 16 amino acids. Germline lookup yields CDR1 MNHNS and CDR2 SASEGT.

The chain joins TRBV5-1 to TRBJ1-1; D remains unclear. CDR3 length equals 14 residues. V lost 4 bases and J lost 4, with 14 bases in between. The germline V gene has CDR1 SGHRS and CDR2 YFSETQ. The chain's CDR3 is CASSVPRIGTEAFF. CDR3 DNA sequence: TGCGCCAGCAGCGTCCCGCGGATCGGCACTGAAGCTTTCTTT.

This clonotype was observed a few times. This chain connects TRBV6-2 or TRBV6-3 to TRBJ1-5; TRBD1 might be the D (6 bases). The CDR3 contains 16 residues. The ends were cut back, 0 bases at V and 5 bases at J, with 14 bases in the middle. Per germline, CDR1 MNHEY and CDR2 SVGEGT. The DNA for the CDR3 is TGTGCCAGCAGTTACTCCGGCAGGGGAGCCCATCAGCCCCAGCATTTT. Amino acid sequence: CASSYSGRGAHQPQHF.

This clonotype was detected only a few times. This may arise from a read error, as a much more abundant clone is one base away. The V gene is TRBV2, the J gene TRBJ2-2; tentative D call: TRBD2 (6 bases). Trimming took 6 bases from V and 0 from J, leaving 14 bases between them. CDR3 size: 16 residues. In germline, CDR1 is SNHLY, CDR2 FYNNEI. The CDR3 sequence: CASRAKGGTNTGELFF. The CDR3 DNA reads as TGTGCCAGCAGGGCCAAGGGAGGCACGAACACCGGGGAGCTGTTTTTT.

This clonotype was detected ten times or more. The DNA for the CDR3 is TGTGCCAGCAGCCGGACTAGCGGGCGAGAGACCCAGTACTTC. Amino acids: CASSRTSGRETQYF. This sequence joins TRBV7-2 and TRBJ2-5; TRBD2 aligns across 11 bases. From germline, CDR1 is SGHTA and CDR2 FQGNSA. This CDR3 has 14 residues. With 5 bases clipped from V and 4 bases from J, the junction kept 3 bases outside the gene matches.

There are many counts of this clonotype. V usage is TRBV20-1 and J usage is TRBJ1-2, with D unclear. CDR1 is DFQATT and CDR2 is SNEGSKA in the germline V gene (reference sequence). V lost 6 bases, J lost 4 bases, and 15 bases lay in between. The length of the CDR3 is 13 residues. DNA for the CDR3: TGCAGTGCCCCGTTAGAAGGATTCTATGGCTACACCTTC. Protein sequence: CSAPLEGFYGYTF.